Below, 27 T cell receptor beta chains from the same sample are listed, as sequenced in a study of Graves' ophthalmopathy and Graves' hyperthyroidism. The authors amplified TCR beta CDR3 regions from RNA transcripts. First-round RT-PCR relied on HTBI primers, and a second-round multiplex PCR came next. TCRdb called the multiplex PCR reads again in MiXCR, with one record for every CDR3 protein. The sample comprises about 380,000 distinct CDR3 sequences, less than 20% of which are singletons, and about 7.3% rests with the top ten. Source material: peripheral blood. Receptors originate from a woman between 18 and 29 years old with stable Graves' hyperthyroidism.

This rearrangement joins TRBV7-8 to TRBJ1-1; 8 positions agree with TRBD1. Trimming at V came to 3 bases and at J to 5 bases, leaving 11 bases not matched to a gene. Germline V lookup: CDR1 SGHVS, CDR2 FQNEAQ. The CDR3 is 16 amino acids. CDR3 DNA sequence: TGTGCCAGCAGCTTCGGGGCAGGGGGCGGTTTTACTGAAGCTTTCTTT. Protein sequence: CASSFGAGGGFTEAFF.

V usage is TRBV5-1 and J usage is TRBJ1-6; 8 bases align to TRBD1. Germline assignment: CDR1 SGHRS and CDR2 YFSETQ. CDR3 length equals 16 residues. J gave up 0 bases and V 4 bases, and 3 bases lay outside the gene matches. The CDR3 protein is CASSRDRFSYNSPLHF. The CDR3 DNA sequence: TGCGCCAGCAGCCGGGACAGGTTCTCCTATAATTCACCCCTCCACTTT.

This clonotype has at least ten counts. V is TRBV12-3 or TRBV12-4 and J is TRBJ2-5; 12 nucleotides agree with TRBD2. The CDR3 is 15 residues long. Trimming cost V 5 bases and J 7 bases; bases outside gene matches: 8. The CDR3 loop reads CASSTGLAGFGTQYF. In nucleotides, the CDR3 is TGTGCCAGCAGTACCGGACTAGCGGGGTTTGGGACCCAGTACTTC.

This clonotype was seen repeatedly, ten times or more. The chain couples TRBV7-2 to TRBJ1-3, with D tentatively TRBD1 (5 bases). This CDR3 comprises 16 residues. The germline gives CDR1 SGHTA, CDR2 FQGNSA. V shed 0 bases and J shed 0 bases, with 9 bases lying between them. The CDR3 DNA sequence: TGTGCCAGCAGCTTAGCTCCTGGGGGCTCTGGAAACACCATATATTTT. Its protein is CASSLAPGGSGNTIYF.

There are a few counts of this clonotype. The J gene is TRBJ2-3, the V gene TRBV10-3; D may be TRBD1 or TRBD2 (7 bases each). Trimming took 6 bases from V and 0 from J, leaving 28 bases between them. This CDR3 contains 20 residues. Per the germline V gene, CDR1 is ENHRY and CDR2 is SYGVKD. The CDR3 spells CAIRDRSRPLAGTSTDTQYF. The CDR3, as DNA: TGTGCCATCAGGGACAGGTCTCGACCCTTAGCGGGCACTAGCACAGATACGCAGTATTTT.

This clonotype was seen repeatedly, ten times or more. This chain's CDR3 is CASSSGQGFYEQYF. The DNA of the CDR3 is TGTGCCAGCAGCTCTGGACAGGGGTTTTACGAGCAGTACTTC. The V and J genes are TRBV7-9 and TRBJ2-7, with TRBD1 matching over 9 bases. Germline CDR1 and CDR2: SEHNR and FQNEAQ (reference sequence). The CDR3 has 14 residues. The ends lost 4 bases at V and 4 bases at J; junction bases unmatched: 5.

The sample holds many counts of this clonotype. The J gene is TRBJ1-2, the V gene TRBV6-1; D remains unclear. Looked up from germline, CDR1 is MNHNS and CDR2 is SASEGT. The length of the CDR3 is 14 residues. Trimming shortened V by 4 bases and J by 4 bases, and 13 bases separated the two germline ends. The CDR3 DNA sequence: TGTGCCAGCAGTGGAGAGACTGTATTCTATGGCTACACCTTC. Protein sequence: CASSGETVFYGYTF.

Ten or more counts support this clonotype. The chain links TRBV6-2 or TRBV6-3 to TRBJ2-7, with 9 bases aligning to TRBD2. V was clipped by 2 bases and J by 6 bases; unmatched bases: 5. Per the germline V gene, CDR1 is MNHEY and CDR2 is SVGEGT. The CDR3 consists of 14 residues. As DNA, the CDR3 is TGTGCCAGCAGTTACAGACCACTAGCGGGCGAGCAGTACTTC. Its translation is CASSYRPLAGEQYF.

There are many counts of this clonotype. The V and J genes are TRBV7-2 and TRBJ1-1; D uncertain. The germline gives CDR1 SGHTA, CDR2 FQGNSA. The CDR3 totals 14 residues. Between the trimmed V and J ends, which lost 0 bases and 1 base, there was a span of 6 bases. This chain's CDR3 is CASSLAPGNTEAFF. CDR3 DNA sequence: TGTGCCAGCAGCTTAGCTCCGGGGAACACTGAAGCTTTCTTT.

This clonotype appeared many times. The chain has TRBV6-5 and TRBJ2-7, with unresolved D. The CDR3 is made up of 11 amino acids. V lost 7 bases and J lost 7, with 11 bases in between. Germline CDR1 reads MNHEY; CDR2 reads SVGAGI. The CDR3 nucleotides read TGTGCCAGCACCAGTTCTTGGGAGCAGTACTTC. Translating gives CASTSSWEQYF.

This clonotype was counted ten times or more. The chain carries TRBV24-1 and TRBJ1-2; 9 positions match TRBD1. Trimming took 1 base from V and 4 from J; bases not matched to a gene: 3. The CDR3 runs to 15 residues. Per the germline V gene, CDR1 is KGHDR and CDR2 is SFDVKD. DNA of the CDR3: TGTGCCACCAGTGATTTTACAGGGGGCTCCTATGGCTACACCTTC. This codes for CATSDFTGGSYGYTF.

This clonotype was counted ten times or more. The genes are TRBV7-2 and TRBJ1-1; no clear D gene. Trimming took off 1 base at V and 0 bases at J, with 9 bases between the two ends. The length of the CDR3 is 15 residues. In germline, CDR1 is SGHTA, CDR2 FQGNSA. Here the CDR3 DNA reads TGTGCCAGCAGCTTAGGGTCGACATTGAACACTGAAGCTTTCTTT. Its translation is CASSLGSTLNTEAFF.

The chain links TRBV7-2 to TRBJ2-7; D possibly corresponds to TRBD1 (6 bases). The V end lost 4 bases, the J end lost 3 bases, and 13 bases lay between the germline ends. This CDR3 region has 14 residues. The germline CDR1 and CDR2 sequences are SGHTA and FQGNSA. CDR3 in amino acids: CASSSGDLFYEQYF. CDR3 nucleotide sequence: TGTGCCAGCAGCTCAGGGGACCTATTCTACGAGCAGTACTTC.

As DNA, the CDR3 is TGCGCCAGCAGCCAAGATAGGCTTAGCACCTACGAGCAGTACTTC. This encodes CASSQDRLSTYEQYF. The chain combines TRBV4-3 with TRBJ2-7; D unresolved. V was cut by 0 bases and J by 2 bases, with 11 bases left in between. The CDR3 spans 15 residues. Germline CDR1 is LGHNA and CDR2 is YSLEER.

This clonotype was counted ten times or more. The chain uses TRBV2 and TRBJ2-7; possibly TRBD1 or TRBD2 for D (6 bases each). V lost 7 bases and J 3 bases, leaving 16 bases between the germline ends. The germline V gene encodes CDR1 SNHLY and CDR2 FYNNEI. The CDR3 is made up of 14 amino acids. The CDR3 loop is CASKTDGGNYEQYF. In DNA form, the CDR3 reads TGTGCCAGCAAGACAGACGGGGGCAACTACGAGCAGTACTTC.

The CDR3 here is CASSSSSAQETQYF. Written as DNA, the CDR3 is TGTGCCAGCAGTAGCTCTAGCGCCCAAGAGACCCAGTACTTC. The chain is built from TRBV12-3 or TRBV12-4 and TRBJ2-5; possibly TRBD2 for D (6 bases). The V end was cut by 5 bases, the J end by 1 base, with 11 bases between. The CDR3 runs to 14 residues.

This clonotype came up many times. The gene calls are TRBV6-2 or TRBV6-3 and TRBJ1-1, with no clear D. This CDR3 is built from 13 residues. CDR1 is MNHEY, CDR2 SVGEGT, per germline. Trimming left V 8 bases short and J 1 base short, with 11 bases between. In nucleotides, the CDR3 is TGTGCCAGCGTCGAGCTGGGGAACACTGAAGCTTTCTTT. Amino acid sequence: CASVELGNTEAFF.

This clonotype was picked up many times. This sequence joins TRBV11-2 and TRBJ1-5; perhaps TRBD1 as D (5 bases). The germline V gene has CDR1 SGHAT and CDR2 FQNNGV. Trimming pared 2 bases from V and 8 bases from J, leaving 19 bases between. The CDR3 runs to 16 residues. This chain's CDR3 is CASSLNPPHLGEPQHF. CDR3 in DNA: TGTGCCAGCAGCTTAAATCCCCCGCATCTGGGGGAGCCCCAGCATTTT. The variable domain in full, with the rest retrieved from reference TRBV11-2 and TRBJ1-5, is EAGVAQSPRYKIIEKRQSVAFWCNPISGHATLYWYQQILGQGPKLLIQFQNNGVVDDSQLPKDRFSAERLKGVDSTLKIQPAKLEDSAVYLCASSLNPPHLGEPQHFGDGTRLSIL.

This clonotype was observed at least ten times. This chain's CDR3 is CASSLTNYGYTF. The CDR3, as DNA: TGTGCCAGCAGTCTCACTAACTATGGCTACACCTTC. The rearrangement links TRBV27 to TRBJ1-2; D gene ambiguous. Germline V gene lookup returns CDR1 MNHEY and CDR2 SMNVEV (reference sequence). This CDR3 has 12 amino acids. V was trimmed by 5 bases and J by 0 bases, leaving 4 bases between them.

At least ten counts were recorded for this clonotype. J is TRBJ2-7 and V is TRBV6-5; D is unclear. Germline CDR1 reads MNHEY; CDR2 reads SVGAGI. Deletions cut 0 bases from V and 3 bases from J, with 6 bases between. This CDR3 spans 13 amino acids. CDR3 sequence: CASSYSALYEQYF. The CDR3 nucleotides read TGTGCCAGCAGTTACTCCGCACTCTACGAGCAGTACTTC.

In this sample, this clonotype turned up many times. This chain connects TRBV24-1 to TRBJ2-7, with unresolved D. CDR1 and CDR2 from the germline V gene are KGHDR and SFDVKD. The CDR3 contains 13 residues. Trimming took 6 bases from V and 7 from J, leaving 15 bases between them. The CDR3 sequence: CATSRGWREEQYF. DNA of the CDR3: TGTGCCACCAGTCGCGGCTGGCGAGAGGAGCAGTACTTC.

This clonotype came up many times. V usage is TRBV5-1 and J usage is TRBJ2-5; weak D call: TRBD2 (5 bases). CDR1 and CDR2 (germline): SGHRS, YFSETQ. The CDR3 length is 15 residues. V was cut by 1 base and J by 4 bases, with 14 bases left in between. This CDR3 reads CASSLRAFAGETQYF. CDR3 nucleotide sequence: TGCGCCAGCAGCTTGCGGGCGTTTGCGGGAGAGACCCAGTACTTC.

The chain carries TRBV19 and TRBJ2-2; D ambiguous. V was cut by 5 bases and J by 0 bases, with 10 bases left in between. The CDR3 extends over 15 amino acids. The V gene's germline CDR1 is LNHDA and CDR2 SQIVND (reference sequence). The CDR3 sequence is CASSPSQPNTGELFF. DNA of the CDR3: TGTGCCAGTAGTCCCTCGCAGCCGAACACCGGGGAGCTGTTTTTT.

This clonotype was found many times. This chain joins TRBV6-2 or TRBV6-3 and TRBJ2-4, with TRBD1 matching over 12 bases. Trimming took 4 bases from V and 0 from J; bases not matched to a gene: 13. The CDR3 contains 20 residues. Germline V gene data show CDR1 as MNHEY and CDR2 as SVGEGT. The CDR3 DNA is TGTGCCAGCAGTTGGAGGCTGGGACAGGGGGCCCCTCTAGCCAAAAACATTCAGTACTTC. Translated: CASSWRLGQGAPLAKNIQYF.

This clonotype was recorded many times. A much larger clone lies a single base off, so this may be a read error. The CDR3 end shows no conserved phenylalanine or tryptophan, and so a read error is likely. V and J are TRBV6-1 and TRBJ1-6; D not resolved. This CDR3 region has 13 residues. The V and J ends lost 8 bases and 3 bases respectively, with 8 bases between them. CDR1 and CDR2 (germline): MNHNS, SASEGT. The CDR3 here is CASVAFYNSPLHC. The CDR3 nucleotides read TGTGCCAGCGTGGCTTTCTATAATTCACCCCTCCACTGT.

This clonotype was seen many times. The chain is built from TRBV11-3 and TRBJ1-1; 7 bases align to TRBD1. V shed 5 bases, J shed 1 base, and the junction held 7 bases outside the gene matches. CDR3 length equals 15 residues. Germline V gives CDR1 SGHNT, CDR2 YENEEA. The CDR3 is CASSGITGENTEAFF. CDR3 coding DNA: TGTGCCAGCAGCGGGATTACAGGGGAGAACACTGAAGCTTTCTTT.

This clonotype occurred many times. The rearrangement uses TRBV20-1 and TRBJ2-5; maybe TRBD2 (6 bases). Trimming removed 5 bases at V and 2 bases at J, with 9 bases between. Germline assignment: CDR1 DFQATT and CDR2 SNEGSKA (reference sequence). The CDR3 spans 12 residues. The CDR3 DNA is TGCAGTGCTGAAGGAGGGCAAGAGACCCAGTACTTC. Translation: CSAEGGQETQYF.